The source of this TCR beta chain is a study of T-cell reconstitution after alpha-beta-depleted transplantation in children. Notes on the study in general: T-cell counts and diversity at one year following transplant were attributed mainly to newly produced T cells. About two months after transplant, alpha-beta T cells reportedly came from several hundred expanded graft clones. Some patients showed high day-60 TCRbeta diversity, which derived from surviving recipient T cells and thymic progenitors.

Unique molecular identifiers featured in how the TCRbeta library was prepared. MiXCR, run by TCRdb on the PCR reads, gives a single entry per CDR3 protein. The sample carries 250,000 to 300,000 distinct CDR3 sequences, over 7% recorded once. In its sample, this clonotype was seen a few times. The antigen is unknown. Germline assignment: CDR1 MGHRA and CDR2 YSYEKL. Losses at the gene ends were 0 bases for V and 5 bases for J; bases not matched to a gene: 0. The CDR3 spans 14 residues. This chain connects TRBV4-1 to TRBJ1-2, with 10 bases aligning to TRBD1. The sample was peripheral blood, taken 360 days after TCRalphabeta/CD19-depleted stem cell transplant. This receptor was identified in a female patient aged 2-15 years who had a stem cell transplant for Fanconi anemia, so the T cells may come from the graft donor. CDR3 in amino acids: CASSQEDRGYGYTF. In DNA, the CDR3 is TGCGCCAGCAGCCAAGAGGACAGGGGGTATGGCTACACCTTC.